The source of this T cell receptor beta chain is a study of cytomegalovirus exposure and HLA in healthy donors. Primers included in the PCR were 60 Vbeta and 13 Jbeta primers. TCRdb's table, derived via immunoSEQ multiplex PCR, lists solely in-frame clones and lacks some. The sample lists about 120,000 clones; around 82% were seen once. This sequence was found in a man aged 25 to 45 in good health and CMV-seropositive. Sequenced sample: PBMCs.

The CDR3 DNA sequence: TGTGCCAGCAGCTTAATATCCGGGGGTGTGCAGCCCCAGCATTTT. Protein: CASSLISGGVQPQHF. This chain uses TRBV7-6 with TRBJ1-5; weak D call: TRBD1 (5 bases). The CDR3 loop spans 15 amino acids. V was shortened by 2 bases and J by 7 bases, with 15 bases between the two germline ends. Germline V gene sequence: CDR1 SGHVS, CDR2 FNYEAQ.